Presented here are 19 T cell receptor beta chains from one specimen sequenced in a study of T cells in Graves' hyperthyroidism and ophthalmopathy (dated by TCRdb to about 2019). Library preparation employed multiplex PCR. The instrument was an Illumina HiSeq 2000. The TCR beta CDR3 regions were amplified from the RNA transcripts. The TCR CDR3 was subjected to a first round of RT-PCR using the HTBI primer set and the Qiagen OneStep RT-PCR kit. TCRdb reanalyzed the raw reads on its own, using fastp at Q25 for trimming and MiXCR for clone calling, and kept in-frame beta chains. Entries that share a CDR3 protein sequence are merged under the most common genes and DNA. The sample table holds about 640,000 distinct CDR3 sequences, of which less than 25% were seen once. In total, the top ten clones hold 34% of the sample. Sequencing was done on a sample of blood. These TCRs come from a man aged 25 to 45 with Graves' ophthalmopathy.

This clonotype appeared a few times. The rearrangement uses TRBV4-3 and TRBJ2-5; D perhaps matches TRBD1 (6 bases). The CDR3 contains 15 residues. The ends were cut back, 1 base at V and 2 bases at J, with 11 bases in the middle. Per the germline V gene, CDR1 is LGHNA and CDR2 is YSLEER. This CDR3 reads CASSQAPGAQETQYF. In DNA form, the CDR3 reads TGCGCCAGCAGCCAAGCACCAGGGGCACAAGAGACCCAGTACTTC.

The CDR3 nucleotides are TGCAGCGTTTACAGGGGAGACACTGAAGCTTTCTTT. It yields the protein CSVYRGDTEAFF. The rearrangement joins TRBV29-1 to TRBJ1-1; TRBD1 matches 7 bases. Germline V lookup: CDR1 SQVTM, CDR2 ANQGSEA. The V and J ends lost 5 bases and 3 bases, in that order; junction bases with no gene match: 3. The CDR3 covers 12 residues.

This clonotype was counted ten times or more. This chain joins TRBV7-2 and TRBJ2-3, with 7 positions matching TRBD2. This CDR3 is built from 14 residues. V lost 5 bases to trimming and J lost 4 bases; unmatched junction nucleotides: 6. Germline CDR1 reads SGHTA; CDR2 reads FQGNSA. The DNA for the CDR3 is TGTGCCAGCAGCCTCGGACTAGTGGCAGATACGCAGTATTTT. This codes for CASSLGLVADTQYF.

This clonotype was picked up many times. The V and J genes are TRBV7-2 and TRBJ2-5; maybe TRBD2 (5 bases). The CDR3 is made up of 16 amino acids. CDR1 and CDR2 from the germline V gene are SGHTA and FQGNSA. The V end was cut by 2 bases, the J end by 4 bases, with 17 bases between. CDR3 coding DNA: TGTGCCAGCAGCTTAAATCGAGGGCCTGGTTTAGAGACCCAGTACTTC. Its protein is CASSLNRGPGLETQYF.

This clonotype appeared a few times. The chain joins TRBV13 to TRBJ1-4; 9 bases agree with TRBD1. CDR1 and CDR2 (germline): PRHDT, FYEKMQ (reference sequence). V trimming: 5 bases; J trimming: 6 bases; junction bases outside the gene matches: 7. This CDR3 is built from 15 residues. This chain's CDR3 is CASSTRTGEYEKLFF. CDR3 nucleotides: TGTGCCAGCAGCACCCGGACAGGGGAATATGAAAAACTGTTTTTT.

This clonotype was found a few times. This rearrangement joins TRBV6-1 to TRBJ1-5, with 9 nucleotides matching TRBD1. The CDR3 spans 14 residues. V shed 7 bases, J shed 5 bases, and the junction held 6 bases outside the gene matches. In germline, CDR1 is MNHNS, CDR2 SASEGT. The DNA for the CDR3 is TGTGCCAGCAACTGGGACAGGGCTGATCAGCCCCAGCATTTT. This encodes CASNWDRADQPQHF.

This clonotype has a single count. The genes are TRBV4-2 and TRBJ2-7, with TRBD2 identical over 7 bases. V gave up 0 bases and J gave up 3 bases; unmatched junction bases: 5. This CDR3 contains 15 residues. The germline V gene encodes CDR1 LGHNA and CDR2 YNFKEQ. Here the CDR3 reads CASSQDLLARYEQYF. The CDR3 nucleotides are TGTGCCAGCAGCCAAGACCTACTAGCGCGCTACGAGCAGTACTTC.

This clonotype appeared many times. The V gene is TRBV11-2, the J gene TRBJ2-2; 9 nucleotides match TRBD2. Germline V gene data show CDR1 as SGHAT and CDR2 as FQNNGV. Losses at the gene ends were 3 bases for V and 7 bases for J; bases not matched to a gene: 3. The CDR3 has 14 amino acids. The CDR3, as DNA: TGTGCCAGCAGCTTTTTAGCGGGGGACGGGGAGCTGTTTTTT. The encoded protein is CASSFLAGDGELFF.

V gene TRBV6-1 combines with J gene TRBJ1-2; TRBD1 agrees at 11 bases. Germline V lookup: CDR1 MNHNS, CDR2 SASEGT. The CDR3 loop spans 15 amino acids. Trimming cost V 1 base and J 4 bases; bases outside gene matches: 2. The CDR3 DNA follows: TGTGCCAGCAGTGAAGTTGGACAGGGGGCCTATGGCTACACCTTC. This codes for CASSEVGQGAYGYTF.

This clonotype was counted a few times. The chain is built from TRBV27 and TRBJ1-6; D not resolved. The CDR3 length is 14 residues. Germline V gives CDR1 MNHEY, CDR2 SMNVEV (reference sequence). V lost 3 bases to trimming and J lost 7 bases, with 10 bases between them. The CDR3 is CASSFRASNSPLHF. In nucleotides, the CDR3 is TGTGCCAGCAGTTTTCGGGCGTCCAATTCACCCCTCCACTTT.

This chain joins TRBV7-2 and TRBJ2-2; D is undetermined. The CDR3 extends over 14 amino acids. The germline gives CDR1 SGHTA, CDR2 FQGNSA. V lost 5 bases and J 1 base, leaving 8 bases between the germline ends. The CDR3 reads CASSKLRNTGELFF. CDR3 in DNA: TGTGCCAGCAGCAAGCTGAGGAACACCGGGGAGCTGTTTTTT.

This clonotype was observed many times. The chain combines TRBV5-6 with TRBJ1-1; a weak D match, TRBD1 (6 bases). Germline loops: CDR1 SGHDT, CDR2 YYEEEE. This CDR3 spans 15 amino acids. Trimming stripped 1 base from V and 5 bases from J, with 15 bases between. The CDR3 sequence: CASSLPQGRNTEAFF. DNA for the CDR3: TGTGCCAGCAGCTTGCCTCAGGGGAGGAATACTGAAGCTTTCTTT.

This clonotype was detected ten times or more. The chain's CDR3 is CATSGTGENTEAFF. DNA for the CDR3: TGTGCCACCTCAGGGACAGGCGAGAACACTGAAGCTTTCTTT. This chain links TRBV28 with TRBJ1-1; 8 bases line up with TRBD1. Germline CDR1 reads MDHEN; CDR2 reads SYDVKM. The length of the CDR3 is 14 residues. Trimming cost V 10 bases and J 1 base; bases outside gene matches: 8.

There are many counts of this clonotype. The chain joins TRBV28 to TRBJ2-5; 8 bases map to TRBD1. Germline assignment: CDR1 MDHEN and CDR2 SYDVKM. The junction had 5 bases not matched to a gene; V was cut back by 6 bases and J by 5 bases. The CDR3 spans 13 residues. CDR3 region: CASRGTGRETQYF. The CDR3 DNA follows: TGTGCCAGCAGAGGGACAGGTCGGGAGACCCAGTACTTC. Filled out from reference TRBV28 and TRBJ2-5, the complete variable domain reads DVKVTQSSRYLVKRTGEKVFLECVQDMDHENMFWYRQDPGLGLRLIYFSYDVKMKEKGDIPEGYSVSREKKERFSLILESASTNQTSMYLCASRGTGRETQYFGPGTRLLVL.

The table lists this clonotype with many counts. The V and J genes are TRBV12-3 or TRBV12-4 and TRBJ1-1; D is unclear. This CDR3 has 13 amino acids. Between the trimmed V and J ends, which lost 5 bases and 1 base, there was a span of 8 bases. The CDR3 DNA reads TGTGCCAGCAGTATCCGACAGAACACTGAAGCTTTCTTT. Its protein product is CASSIRQNTEAFF.

This clonotype was seen a few times. V gene TRBV29-1 combines with J gene TRBJ2-1; 7 nucleotides match TRBD2. Germline assignment: CDR1 SQVTM and CDR2 ANQGSEA. This CDR3 has 13 residues. V gave up 4 bases and J gave up 8 bases; unmatched junction bases: 8. CDR3 loop: CSVGASGYHEQFF. CDR3 coding DNA: TGCAGCGTTGGGGCTAGCGGTTATCATGAGCAGTTCTTC.

This clonotype was observed a handful of times. The chain recombines TRBV6-2 or TRBV6-3 with TRBJ2-7, with TRBD2 identical over 9 bases. Trimming took 7 bases from V and 3 from J; bases not matched to a gene: 7. CDR3 size: 14 residues. In germline, CDR1 is MNHEY, CDR2 SVGEGT. As DNA, the CDR3 is TGTGCCAGCAAAAGGCGGGAGGGCATCTACGAGCAGTACTTC. Residues: CASKRREGIYEQYF.

The chain has TRBV20-1 and TRBJ1-5; D remains ambiguous. Trimming took 2 bases from V and 3 from J, leaving 14 bases between them. Per germline, CDR1 DFQATT and CDR2 SNEGSKA (reference sequence). CDR3 length: 15 residues. The CDR3 DNA reads TGCAGTGCTAGAAGAAAGTCAGGATACAATCAGCCCCAGCATTTT. Protein sequence: CSARRKSGYNQPQHF.

The CDR3 region has the DNA TGTGCCAGCAGCTCCATCCAGTTTGGGTCGGGGGAGCAGTACTTC. It codes for CASSSIQFGSGEQYF. This rearrangement joins TRBV7-9 to TRBJ2-7; possible D gene TRBD2, 5 bases. This CDR3 comprises 15 residues. CDR1 is SEHNR, CDR2 FQNEAQ, per germline (reference sequence). V was clipped by 4 bases and J by 7 bases, with 20 bases between them. The full variable domain, its missing parts supplied by reference TRBV7-9 and TRBJ2-7, is DTGVSQNPRHKITKRGQNVTFRCDPISEHNRLYWYRQTLGQGPEFLTYFQNEAQLEKSRLLSDRFSAERPKGSFSTLEIQRTEQGDSAMYLCASSSIQFGSGEQYFGPGTRLTVT.